The 12 T cell receptor beta chains below all came from one sample that was sequenced in a study of OX40 agonist ivuxolimab in advanced cancers. The data were produced by immunoSEQ multiplex PCR, yet TCRdb's version contains in-frame clones alone and is incomplete. This sample carries about 16,000 clones, about 93% of them seen once, and the ten largest clones take about 30%. This specimen was CD4+ or CD8+ T cells sorted from blood, taken in a trial of the OX40 agonist ivuxolimab. All receptors come from an adult with an advanced solid tumor such as melanoma, head and neck, liver or kidney cancer.

CDR3 DNA: TGTGCCAGCAGCCCCCAGCAGTACAATGAGCAGTTCTTC. The encoded protein is CASSPQQYNEQFF. This sequence joins TRBV9 and TRBJ2-1; D remains ambiguous. Per germline, CDR1 SGDLS and CDR2 YYNGEE. The ends were cut back, 4 bases at V and 4 bases at J, with 9 bases in the middle. This CDR3 has 13 amino acids.

This clone was seen just once. The chain recombines TRBV19 with TRBJ2-7; 9 nucleotides agree with TRBD1. With V trimmed by 5 bases and J by 2 bases, 4 bases remained unmatched. CDR3 size: 14 residues. Germline values: CDR1 LNHDA, CDR2 SQIVND (reference sequence). The CDR3, as DNA: TGTGCCAGTAGTCGGGGGACAGGGACCTACGAGCAGTACTTC. Its translation is CASSRGTGTYEQYF.

In this sample, this clone turned up a few times. In DNA, the CDR3 is TGTGCCAGCAGGGCGGGACTAGCGGGATCGTACGAGCAGTACTTC. Translated, it gives CASRAGLAGSYEQYF. V gene TRBV2 combines with J gene TRBJ2-7; 13 bases are a match to TRBD2. There are 15 residues in the CDR3. The germline V gene encodes CDR1 SNHLY and CDR2 FYNNEI. V was pared by 6 bases and J by 4 bases, with 6 bases of the junction left unmatched.

The chain couples TRBV5-6 to TRBJ2-5; 7 bases map to TRBD1. V lost 2 bases to trimming and J lost 1 base; unmatched junction nucleotides: 8. The CDR3 contains 16 residues. Germline CDR1 SGHDT, CDR2 YYEEEE. As DNA, the CDR3 is TGTGCCAGCAGCTTCCGCAAGGGGGCGCCCCAAGAGACCCAGTACTTC. It translates to CASSFRKGAPQETQYF.

Concerning this clone itself: One end of the junction does not line up with germline, which may come from a read error. Different DNA sequences within this sample yield the same CDR3. This chain joins TRBV7-9 and TRBJ1-1, with unresolved D. The CDR3 runs to 15 residues. Germline assignment: CDR1 SEHNR and CDR2 FQNEAQ (reference sequence). Written as DNA, the CDR3 is TGTGCCAGCAGCTCCCCCAGAGATATGAACACTGAAGCCTTCTTT. Translating gives CASSSPRDMNTEAFF.

The chain joins TRBV6-7 to TRBJ2-1; 10 bases agree with TRBD2. TRBV6-7 qualifies as an ORF whose function is uncertain. The ends lost 0 bases at V and 3 bases at J; junction bases unmatched: 17. The CDR3 extends over 21 amino acids. CDR3 sequence: CASSYSRQATSGRADYNEQFF. DNA of the CDR3: TGTGCCAGCAGTTACTCGAGGCAGGCGACGAGCGGGAGGGCCGACTACAATGAGCAGTTCTTC.

The chain uses TRBV19 and TRBJ2-3, with D possibly called TRBD1 or TRBD2 (5 bases each). The V gene lost 5 bases and the J gene lost 2 bases, with 11 bases spanning the gap. This CDR3 is built from 14 residues. The germline gives CDR1 LNHDA, CDR2 SQIVND (reference sequence). The CDR3 spells CASSGDGYTDTQYF. For the CDR3, the DNA is TGTGCCAGTAGTGGGGACGGATACACAGATACGCAGTATTTT.

This clone appeared once. The conserved phenylalanine or tryptophan normally closing the CDR3 is absent here, so this likely arose from a read error. This chain uses TRBV9 with TRBJ1-1; TRBD1 matches at 7 bases. Germline-derived CDR1 and CDR2 are SGDLS and YYNGEE. This CDR3 contains 14 residues. Losses at the gene ends were 3 bases for V and 5 bases for J; bases not matched to a gene: 7. CDR3 sequence reads: CASSATGSWTEAFY. The CDR3 coding sequence is TGTGCCAGCAGCGCGACAGGGAGTTGGACTGAAGCTTTCTAT.

The chain recombines TRBV2 with TRBJ1-1, with 7 nucleotides matching TRBD1. With 7 bases clipped from V and 1 base from J, the junction kept 0 bases outside the gene matches. Per the germline V gene, CDR1 is SNHLY and CDR2 is FYNNEI. CDR3 size: 12 residues. The CDR3 DNA is TGTGCCAGCAACAGGGGGAACACTGAAGCTTTCTTT. It specifies CASNRGNTEAFF.

V gene TRBV7-8 combines with J gene TRBJ2-3; TRBD2 matches 14 bases. The CDR3 length is 18 residues. Trimming removed 5 bases from V and 3 bases from J; junction bases left unmatched: 10. Looked up from germline, CDR1 is SGHVS and CDR2 is FQNEAQ. As DNA, the CDR3 is TGTGCCAGCAGCGCCCCGGGACTAGCGGGAGTGGTGACAGATACGCAGTATTTT. Its translation is CASSAPGLAGVVTDTQYF. Full variable domain (remainder filled in from reference TRBV7-8 and TRBJ2-3): GAGVSQSPRYKVAKRGQDVALRCDPISGHVSLFWYQQALGQGPEFLTYFQNEAQLDKSGLPSDRFFAERPEGSVSTLKIQRTQQEDSAVYLCASSAPGLAGVVTDTQYFGPGTRLTVL.

To note about this clone: The same CDR3 arises from other DNA sequences in this sample as well. The J gene is TRBJ2-7, the V gene TRBV13; D is ambiguous. This CDR3 is built from 14 residues. The V end lost 0 bases, the J end lost 2 bases, and 8 bases lay between the germline ends. CDR1 and CDR2 from the germline V gene are PRHDT and FYEKMQ (reference sequence). Written as DNA, the CDR3 is TGTGCCAGCAGCTTAGGCCTGAACCCCTACGAGCAGTACTTC. Encoded protein: CASSLGLNPYEQYF.

V gene TRBV7-6 combines with J gene TRBJ2-1, with 8 bases identical to TRBD2. The germline CDR1 and CDR2 sequences are SGHVS and FNYEAQ. The CDR3 totals 21 residues. The V gene end was trimmed by 5 bases and the J gene end by 4 bases; junction bases not matched to a gene: 25. CDR3 DNA sequence: TGTGCCAGCAGCCTCGGCGGGTACAGGGATGTTACTAGCGGAGGATACAATGAGCAGTTCTTC. It codes for CASSLGGYRDVTSGGYNEQFF.